This is a list of T cell receptor beta chains from one sample in a study of T cell repertoires in cytomegalovirus infection. From the reads, TCRdb called clonotypes with MiXCR, one entry per CDR3 protein. The profile shows fewer than 700,000 distinct CDR3 sequences, roughly 24% of them singletons. The specimen sequenced was CD8+ T cells from PBMCs. All receptors derive from a human donor in good health (CMV status not recorded). Some clones in this sample may be carry-over from other donors' samples. Each CDR3 is given with its conserved first and last residue. Rows give clone size only sometimes, using once, few, many, or a class for an expanded clone.

clone_size v_call cdr3_aa
many TRBV7-2 CASSFDAGQETQYF
few TRBV2 CASSDGAQGAGNEQFF
few TRBV9 CASSVVAHYNEQFF
few TRBV27 CASSWGQWNTGELFF
. TRBV5-4 CASSLASGSGANVLTF
many TRBV9 CASSLTSNEQFF
. TRBV5-3 CASSFLPGHGGDTQYF
. TRBV6-1 CASSLLGQGITGELFF
. TRBV5-5 CASSAGAANTGELFF
few TRBV13 CASRYTVDSFGYTF
few TRBV27 CASSFGTASYEQYF
. TRBV7-9 CASSLPGHRTGSRYNEQFF
many TRBV6-2/TRBV6-3 CASKTLLTMDEQFF
few TRBV20-1 CSAKPGPATYEQYF
. TRBV20-1 CSARIGQGLDPYNEQFF
. TRBV7-6 CASSLGYREQYF
. TRBV28 CASSFGRNNQPQHF
. TRBV29-1 CSVEMRFDGYTF
. TRBV24-1 CATSAPTGNWPHEQFF
. TRBV12-3/TRBV12-4 CACTLGTGANEQFF
few TRBV28 CASSIGWGGNTIYF
many TRBV7-8 CASSLDSWGRSYNEQFF
. TRBV29-1 CSVEDINNEQFF
many TRBV28 CASSRGDSGEETQYF
few TRBV4-1 CASSLFTPVEVSGNTIYF
many TRBV7-9 CASTKGGDQPQHF
many TRBV7-9 CASIKGQGTETQYF
. TRBV7-9 CASSHLTREHYGYTF
many TRBV6-6 CASSSLAGGNEQFF
many TRBV7-6 CASSPTSPLGFDNEQFF
many TRBV7-6 CASSSPGQETQYF
. TRBV24-1 CATSDIAGTAGTGELFF
many TRBV7-2 CASSRLAGTTDTQYF
many TRBV7-8 CASSPGIGNTEAFF
. TRBV20-1 CSANREALGVGNQPQHF
few TRBV29-1 CSVVGQAGNTIYF
few TRBV20-1 CSAKLAGEPLGDTQYF
many TRBV11-3 CASSLAWDRGNTGELFF
few TRBV7-6 CVSSLVRGLGTGELFF
. TRBV29-1 CSVEVGGTDTQYF
few TRBV6-2/TRBV6-3 CASSYGFGYTF
. TRBV29-1 CSGFGDFRPRGNYGYTF
many TRBV28 CASSLPFNQPQHF
. TRBV7-9 CASSSNHRDRPEKLFF
few TRBV6-6 CASTPTRGTSTDTQYF
many TRBV12-3/TRBV12-4 CASSPSRNQPQHF
few TRBV2 CASSASGFSHF
few TRBV6-5 CASSYSGPSLYNEQFF
. TRBV6-5 CASSYIGQGYEQYF
many TRBV6-1 CASSSLVGAGVETQYF